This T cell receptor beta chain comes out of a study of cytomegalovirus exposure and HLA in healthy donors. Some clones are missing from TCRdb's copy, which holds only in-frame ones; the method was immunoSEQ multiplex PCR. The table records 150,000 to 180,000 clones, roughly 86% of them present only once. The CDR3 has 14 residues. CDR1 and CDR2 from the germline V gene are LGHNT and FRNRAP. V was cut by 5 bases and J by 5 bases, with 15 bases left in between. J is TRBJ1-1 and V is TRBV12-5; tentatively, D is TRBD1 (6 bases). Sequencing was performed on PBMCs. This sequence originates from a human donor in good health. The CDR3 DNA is TGTGCTAGTGGTCAACCACAGGGTAGGACTGAAGCTTTCTTT. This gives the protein CASGQPQGRTEAFF. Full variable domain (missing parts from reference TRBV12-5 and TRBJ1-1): DARVTQTPRHKVTEMGQEVTMRCQPILGHNTVFWYRQTMMQGLELLAYFRNRAPLDDSGMPKDRFSAEMPDATLATLKIQPSEPRDSAVYFCASGQPQGRTEAFFGQGTRLTVV.